A selection of T cell receptor beta chains follows, all from one sample in a study of shared clonotypes between healthy human individuals. Assay: immunoSEQ multiplex PCR; the TCRdb copy retains only in-frame clones and omits some. Of about 2.2 million clones listed, approximately 94% were seen once; the top ten hold under 2%. The sample consisted of naive CD8+ T cells from PBMCs. These receptors were taken from a man younger than 35 in good health. Some clones in this sample may be carry-over from other donors' samples. Both conserved end residues are part of each CDR3. The D gene is left open where the match is weak. Only part of the rows carry a size: once, few, many, or a class if the clone is expanded.

D: TRBD1; J: TRBJ2-2; V: TRBV11-2; size: -; DNA: TGTGCCAGCAGCTTAGATCTGGGACAGGAGAACACCGGGGAGCTGTTTTTT; CDR3: CASSLDLGQENTGELFF
D: -; J: TRBJ2-5; V: TRBV6-6; size: -; DNA: TGTGCCAGCAGTTACAGTATGAGGGAGGAGACCCAGTACTTC; CDR3: CASSYSMREETQYF
D: -; J: TRBJ2-2; V: TRBV11-3; size: -; DNA: TGTGCCAGCAGCTTAGATCTTACCGGGGAGCTGTTTTTT; CDR3: CASSLDLTGELFF
D: -; J: TRBJ1-2; V: TRBV5-4; size: -; DNA: TGTGCCAGCAGCTTGGCCGCGGGGGGGAACACCTTC; CDR3: CASSLAAGGNTF
D: TRBD1; J: TRBJ2-7; V: TRBV9; size: -; DNA: TGTGCCAGCAGCGTACTCGACAGGGGCGAGCAGTACTTC; CDR3: CASSVLDRGEQYF
D: -; J: TRBJ1-2; V: TRBV7-9; size: -; DNA: TGTGCCAGCACCGACGGGAGCTATGGCTACACCTTC; CDR3: CASTDGSYGYTF
D: -; J: TRBJ2-5; V: TRBV27; size: -; DNA: TGTGCCAGCAGACTATCCCGGGACACACGAGTGGAGACCCAGTACTTC; CDR3: CASRLSRDTRVETQYF
D: TRBD1; J: TRBJ2-2; V: TRBV2; size: -; DNA: TGTGCCAGCAGTGAAGGGACAGGTTGGCAGTGGAACACCGGGGAGCTGTTTTTT; CDR3: CASSEGTGWQWNTGELFF
D: -; J: TRBJ2-7; V: TRBV15; size: -; DNA: TGTGCCACCAGCAGAGAGAGGGGTCCCAGCTCCTACGAGCAGTACTTC; CDR3: CATSRERGPSSYEQYF
D: TRBD2; J: TRBJ2-5; V: TRBV13; size: -; DNA: TGTGCCAGCAGAGAGCGGGGGAACCAAGAGACCCAGTACTTC; CDR3: CASRERGNQETQYF
D: TRBD1; J: TRBJ1-5; V: TRBV19; size: -; DNA: TGTGCCAGTAGTTGGCAGGGGGCGAGGGTTGGTCAGCCCCAGCATTTT; CDR3: CASSWQGARVGQPQHF
D: -; J: TRBJ2-7; V: TRBV5-4; size: -; DNA: TGTGCCAGCAGCCACGACGGACTAAACGCCTACGAGCAGTACTTC; CDR3: CASSHDGLNAYEQYF
D: -; J: TRBJ1-5; V: TRBV27; size: -; DNA: TGTGCCAGCAGCCCGAGTAAGGGCGAGTTGAATCAGCCCCAGCATTTT; CDR3: CASSPSKGELNQPQHF
D: -; J: TRBJ1-3; V: TRBV6-5; size: -; DNA: TGTGCCAGCAGTTACTCGATATCCGGAAACACCATATATTTT; CDR3: CASSYSISGNTIYF
D: -; J: TRBJ1-1; V: TRBV10-3; size: -; DNA: TGTGCCACCACAACAGGGCAGAACACTGAAGCTTTCTTT; CDR3: CATTTGQNTEAFF
D: TRBD2; J: TRBJ2-3; V: TRBV19; size: -; DNA: TGTGCCAGTAGTCCCCGGACTAGCGGACCCCAAACAGATACGCAGTATTTT; CDR3: CASSPRTSGPQTDTQYF
D: -; J: TRBJ2-2; V: TRBV27; size: -; DNA: TGTGCCACCGGGGCATCGAACACCGGGGAGCTGTTTTTT; CDR3: CATGASNTGELFF
D: -; J: TRBJ1-5; V: TRBV19; size: -; DNA: TGTGCCAGTAGTATAAACCCCCGTCGGATTAGCAATCAGCCCCAGCATTTT; CDR3: CASSINPRRISNQPQHF
D: TRBD1; J: TRBJ2-7; V: TRBV5-8; size: once; DNA: TGTGCCAGCAGCTCCCCGCACGGGACAGGGGAGTTCTACGAGCAGTACTTC; CDR3: CASSSPHGTGEFYEQYF
D: -; J: TRBJ2-5; V: TRBV19; size: -; DNA: TGTGCCAGTAGTATCTCTGAGGAAGAGACCCAGTACTTC; CDR3: CASSISEEETQYF
D: TRBD1; J: TRBJ1-5; V: TRBV19; size: once; DNA: TGTGCCAGTACCACGGACAGGGACAATCAGCCCCAGCATTTT; CDR3: CASTTDRDNQPQHF
D: TRBD1; J: TRBJ2-7; V: TRBV25-1; size: -; DNA: TGTGCCAGCAGTGAATATTTACGGCAGGGGGTTGACGAGCAGTACTTC; CDR3: CASSEYLRQGVDEQYF
D: TRBD1; J: TRBJ1-5; V: TRBV30; size: few; DNA: TGTGCCTGGAGCGACAGGGGGTGGAATAGCAATCAGCCCCAGCATTTT; CDR3: CAWSDRGWNSNQPQHF
D: -; J: TRBJ2-7; V: TRBV2; size: -; DNA: TGTGCCAGCAGTGATCCCTCCTACGAGCAGTACTTC; CDR3: CASSDPSYEQYF
D: -; J: TRBJ2-7; V: TRBV6-5; size: -; DNA: TGTGCCAGCAGTTACGGGACTCTCTACGAGCAGTACTTC; CDR3: CASSYGTLYEQYF
D: -; J: TRBJ2-7; V: TRBV9; size: -; DNA: TGTGCCAGCAGCGTAGCTTCGGCAGGGTACGAGCAGTACTTC; CDR3: CASSVASAGYEQYF
D: -; J: TRBJ2-7; V: TRBV30; size: -; DNA: TGTGCCTGGAGCAGACAGTTCTACGAGCAGTACTTC; CDR3: CAWSRQFYEQYF
D: -; J: TRBJ2-7; V: TRBV7-6; size: -; DNA: TGTGCCAGCAGCCCGTCCCTGGGAGGAACAGGGTACGAGCAGTACTTC; CDR3: CASSPSLGGTGYEQYF
D: TRBD2; J: TRBJ2-7; V: TRBV5-4; size: -; DNA: TGTGCCAGCAGCTTAGAGCGGGAGGGTGACGAGCAGTACTTC; CDR3: CASSLEREGDEQYF
D: -; J: TRBJ2-7; V: TRBV27; size: -; DNA: TGTGCCAGCAGTTTCTCTAGGGGGGTAGGCTACGAGCAGTACTTC; CDR3: CASSFSRGVGYEQYF
D: -; J: TRBJ1-2; V: TRBV28; size: -; DNA: TGTGCCAGCAGCACCCTCGGGACGTTAAACTATGGCTACACCTTC; CDR3: CASSTLGTLNYGYTF
D: TRBD1; J: TRBJ1-1; V: TRBV19; size: -; DNA: TGTGCCAGTAGTCCACATACAGGGGTGAACACTGAAGCTTTCTTT; CDR3: CASSPHTGVNTEAFF
D: -; J: TRBJ2-7; V: TRBV7-6; size: -; DNA: TGTGCCAGCAGCTTAGGGGGAATGTACGAGCAGTACTTC; CDR3: CASSLGGMYEQYF
D: -; J: TRBJ2-7; V: TRBV7-9; size: -; DNA: TGTGCCAGCAGCTCCGGAACCTCCTACGAGCAGTACTTC; CDR3: CASSSGTSYEQYF
D: -; J: TRBJ2-2; V: TRBV7-9; size: -; DNA: TGTGCCGCCATCCAGTCCGGGGAGCTGTTTTTT; CDR3: CAAIQSGELFF
D: -; J: TRBJ2-1; V: TRBV5-6; size: -; DNA: TGTGCCAGCAGCTTGGGGGACAATGAGCAGTTCTTC; CDR3: CASSLGDNEQFF
D: TRBD2; J: TRBJ2-2; V: TRBV9; size: once; DNA: TGTGCCAGCAGCGTAGACCCAGCGGGAGGCGCGAACACCGGGGAGCTGTTTTTT; CDR3: CASSVDPAGGANTGELFF
D: -; J: TRBJ2-7; V: TRBV27; size: once; DNA: TGTGCCAGCAGTACCCTGGACGTTTATTACTACGAGCAGTACTTC; CDR3: CASSTLDVYYYEQYF
D: TRBD1; J: TRBJ1-3; V: TRBV28; size: -; DNA: TGTGCCAGCAGCCTCCCCGGGACAGGGGGAAACACCATATATTTT; CDR3: CASSLPGTGGNTIYF
D: TRBD1; J: TRBJ2-2; V: TRBV5-1; size: -; DNA: TGCGCCAGCAGCGGGCACAGGGGGGCCGGGGAGCTGTTTTTT; CDR3: CASSGHRGAGELFF